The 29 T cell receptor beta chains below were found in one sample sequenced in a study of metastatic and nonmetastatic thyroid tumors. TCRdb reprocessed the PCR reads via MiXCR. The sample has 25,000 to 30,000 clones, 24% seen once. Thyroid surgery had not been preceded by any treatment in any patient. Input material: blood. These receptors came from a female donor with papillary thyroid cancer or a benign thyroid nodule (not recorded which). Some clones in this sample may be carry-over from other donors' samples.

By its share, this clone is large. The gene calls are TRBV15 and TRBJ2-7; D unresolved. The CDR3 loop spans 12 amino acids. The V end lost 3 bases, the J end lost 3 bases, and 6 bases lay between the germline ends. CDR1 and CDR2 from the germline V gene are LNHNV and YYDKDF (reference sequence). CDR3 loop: CATSREYYEQYF. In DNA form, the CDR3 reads TGTGCCACCAGCAGGGAATACTACGAGCAGTACTTC.

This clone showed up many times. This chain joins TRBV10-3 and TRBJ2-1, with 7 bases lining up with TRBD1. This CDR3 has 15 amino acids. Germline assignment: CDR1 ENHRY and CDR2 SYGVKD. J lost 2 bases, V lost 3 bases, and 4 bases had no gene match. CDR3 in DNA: TGTGCCATCAGTGACCCGACAGGGACCTACAATGAGCAGTTCTTC. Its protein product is CAISDPTGTYNEQFF.

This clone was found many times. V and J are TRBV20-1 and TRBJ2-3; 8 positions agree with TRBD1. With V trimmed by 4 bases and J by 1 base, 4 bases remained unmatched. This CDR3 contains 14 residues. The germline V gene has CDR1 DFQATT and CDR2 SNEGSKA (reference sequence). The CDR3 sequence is CSANVQGGTDTQYF. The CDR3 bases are TGCAGTGCTAACGTACAGGGGGGCACAGATACGCAGTATTTT.

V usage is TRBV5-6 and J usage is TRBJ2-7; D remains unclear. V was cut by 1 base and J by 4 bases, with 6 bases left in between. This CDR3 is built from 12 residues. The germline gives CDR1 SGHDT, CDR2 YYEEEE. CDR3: CASSLMQYEQYF. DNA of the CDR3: TGTGCCAGCAGCTTGATGCAGTACGAGCAGTACTTC.

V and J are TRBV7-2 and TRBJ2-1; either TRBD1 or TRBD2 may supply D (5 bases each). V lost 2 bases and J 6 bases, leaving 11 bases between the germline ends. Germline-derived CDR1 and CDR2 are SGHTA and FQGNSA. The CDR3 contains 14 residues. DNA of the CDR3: TGTGCCAGCAGCTTACGGTTAGGGACCAATGAGCAGTTCTTC. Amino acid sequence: CASSLRLGTNEQFF.

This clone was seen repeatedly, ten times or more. The CDR3 is CASSLDNYGYTF. The CDR3 DNA follows: TGTGCCAGCAGCTTGGACAACTATGGCTACACCTTC. The chain carries TRBV5-5 and TRBJ1-2; D not resolved. Germline CDR1 reads SGHKS; CDR2 reads YYEKEE (reference sequence). The CDR3 covers 12 residues. Trimming shortened V by 0 bases and J by 2 bases, and 2 bases separated the two germline ends.

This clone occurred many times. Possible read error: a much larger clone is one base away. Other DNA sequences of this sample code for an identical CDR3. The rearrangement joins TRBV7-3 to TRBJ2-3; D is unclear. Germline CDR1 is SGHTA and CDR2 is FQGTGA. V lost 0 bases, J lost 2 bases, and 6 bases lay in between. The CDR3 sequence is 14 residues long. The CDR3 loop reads CASSLTGYTDTQYF. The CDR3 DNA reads TGTGCCAGCAGCTTAACCGGCTACACAGATACGCAGTATTTT.

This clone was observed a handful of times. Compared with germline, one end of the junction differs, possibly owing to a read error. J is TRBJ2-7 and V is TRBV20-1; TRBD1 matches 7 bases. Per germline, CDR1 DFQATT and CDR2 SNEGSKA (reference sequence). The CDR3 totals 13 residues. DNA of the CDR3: TGCAGTTCTAGACAGGACAGGTGTCCCGAGCAGTACTTC. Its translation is CSSRQDRCPEQYF.

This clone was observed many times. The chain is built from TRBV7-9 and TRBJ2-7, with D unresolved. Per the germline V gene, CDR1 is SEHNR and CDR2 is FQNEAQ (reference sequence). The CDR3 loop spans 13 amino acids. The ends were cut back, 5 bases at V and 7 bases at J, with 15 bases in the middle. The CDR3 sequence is CASSRDGWGEQYF. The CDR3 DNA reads TGTGCCAGCAGCCGTGACGGCTGGGGAGAGCAGTACTTC.

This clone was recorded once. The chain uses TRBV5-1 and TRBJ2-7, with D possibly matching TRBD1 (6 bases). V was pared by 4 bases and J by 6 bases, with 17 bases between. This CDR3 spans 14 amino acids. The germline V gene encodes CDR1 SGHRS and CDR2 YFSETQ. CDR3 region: CASSRAGVGSEQYF. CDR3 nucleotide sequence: TGCGCCAGCAGCCGCGCAGGGGTGGGGTCCGAGCAGTACTTC.

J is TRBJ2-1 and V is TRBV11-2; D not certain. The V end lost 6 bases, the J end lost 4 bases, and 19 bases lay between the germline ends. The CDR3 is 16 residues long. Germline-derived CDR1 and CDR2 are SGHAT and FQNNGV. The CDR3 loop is CASSLGSGGKYNEQFF. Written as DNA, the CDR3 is TGTGCCAGCAGTCTAGGGTCGGGTGGGAAATACAATGAGCAGTTCTTC. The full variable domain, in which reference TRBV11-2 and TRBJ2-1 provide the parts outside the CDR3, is EAGVAQSPRYKIIEKRQSVAFWCNPISGHATLYWYQQILGQGPKLLIQFQNNGVVDDSQLPKDRFSAERLKGVDSTLKIQPAKLEDSAVYLCASSLGSGGKYNEQFFGPGTRLTVL.

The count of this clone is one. The CDR3 sequence is CASSQDPTSPWEAFF. The CDR3 nucleotides read TGCGCCAGCAGCCAAGACCCCACGAGCCCATGGGAAGCTTTCTTT. The V and J genes are TRBV4-1 and TRBJ1-1; D unclear. This CDR3 is built from 15 residues. The V gene's germline CDR1 is MGHRA and CDR2 YSYEKL. The V end was cut by 0 bases, the J end by 8 bases, with 16 bases between.

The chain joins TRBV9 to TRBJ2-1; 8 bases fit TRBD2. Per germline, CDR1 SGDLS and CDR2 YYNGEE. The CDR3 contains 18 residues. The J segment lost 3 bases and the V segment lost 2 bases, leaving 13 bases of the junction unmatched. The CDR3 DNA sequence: TGTGCCAGCAGCGTCGGGACTAGTGGGACCTTCTACTACAATGAGCAGTTCTTC. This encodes CASSVGTSGTFYYNEQFF.

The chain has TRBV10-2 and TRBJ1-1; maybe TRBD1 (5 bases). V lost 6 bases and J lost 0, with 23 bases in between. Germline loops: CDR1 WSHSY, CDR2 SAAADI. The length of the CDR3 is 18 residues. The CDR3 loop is CASSPRGAMGGMNTEAFF. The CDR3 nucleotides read TGCGCCAGCAGCCCTCGAGGGGCGATGGGGGGAATGAACACTGAAGCTTTCTTT.

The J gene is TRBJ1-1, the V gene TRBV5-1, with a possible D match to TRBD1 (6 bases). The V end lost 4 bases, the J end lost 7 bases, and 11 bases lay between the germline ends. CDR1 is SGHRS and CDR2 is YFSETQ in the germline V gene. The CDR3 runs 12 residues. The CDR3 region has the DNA TGCGCCAGCAGCCCCGAGACAGGTGAAGCTTTCTTT. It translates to CASSPETGEAFF.

CDR3 bases: TGTGCCAGCAGCTTGGGTCTCGTAAATAATTCACCCCTCCACTTT. Translated: CASSLGLVNNSPLHF. The chain has TRBV5-5 and TRBJ1-6; D is unresolved. Trimming removed 0 bases at V and 5 bases at J, with 9 bases between. CDR3 size: 15 residues. Germline values: CDR1 SGHKS, CDR2 YYEKEE (reference sequence).

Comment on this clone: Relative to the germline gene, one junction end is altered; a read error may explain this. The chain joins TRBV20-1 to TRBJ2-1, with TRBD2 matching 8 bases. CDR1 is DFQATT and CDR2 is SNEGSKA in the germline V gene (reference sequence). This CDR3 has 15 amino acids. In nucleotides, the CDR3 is TGCAGTGCTACGACTAGCGTGAGTTTGGGAAATGATCAGTTCTTC. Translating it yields CSATTSVSLGNDQFF.

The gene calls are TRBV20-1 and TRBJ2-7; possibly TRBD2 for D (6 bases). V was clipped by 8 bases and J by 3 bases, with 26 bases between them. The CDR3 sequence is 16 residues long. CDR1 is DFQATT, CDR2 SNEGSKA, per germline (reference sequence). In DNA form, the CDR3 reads TGCAGTTCCGGGACCGGGAGCTTTTCGGGTATCTACGAGCAGTACTTC. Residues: CSSGTGSFSGIYEQYF.

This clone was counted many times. Here the CDR3 DNA reads TGTGCCAGCAGTTCCGGGGACCGGAGGGGCTATGGCTACACCTTC. It codes for CASSSGDRRGYGYTF. The chain uses TRBV6-1 and TRBJ1-2, with D possibly being TRBD1 (5 bases). The length of the CDR3 is 15 residues. CDR1 MNHNS and CDR2 SASEGT come from the germline V gene. V lost 5 bases to trimming and J lost 4 bases, with 17 bases between them.

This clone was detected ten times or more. CDR3 region: CASYNGPPNSYGYTF. CDR3 DNA sequence: TGTGCCAGCTATAACGGGCCACCGAACTCCTATGGCTACACCTTC. The rearrangement links TRBV25-1 to TRBJ1-2, with D unclear. This CDR3 is 15 amino acids long. CDR1 and CDR2 (germline): MGHDK, SYGVNS. Trimming pared 8 bases from V and 4 bases from J, leaving 20 bases between.

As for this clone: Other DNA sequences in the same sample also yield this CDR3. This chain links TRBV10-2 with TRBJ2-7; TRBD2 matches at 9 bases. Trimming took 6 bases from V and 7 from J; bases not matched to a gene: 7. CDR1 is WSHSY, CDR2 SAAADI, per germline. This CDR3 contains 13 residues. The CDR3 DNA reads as TGCGCCAGCAGGACTAGCGGTGTATATGAGCAGTACTTC. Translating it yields CASRTSGVYEQYF.

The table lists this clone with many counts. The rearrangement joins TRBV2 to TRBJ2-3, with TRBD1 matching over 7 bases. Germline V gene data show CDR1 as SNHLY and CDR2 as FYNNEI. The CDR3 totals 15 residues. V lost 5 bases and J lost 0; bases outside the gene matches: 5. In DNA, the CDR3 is TGTGCCAGCAGTCCCCAGGGGGTCAGCACAGATACGCAGTATTTT. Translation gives CASSPQGVSTDTQYF.

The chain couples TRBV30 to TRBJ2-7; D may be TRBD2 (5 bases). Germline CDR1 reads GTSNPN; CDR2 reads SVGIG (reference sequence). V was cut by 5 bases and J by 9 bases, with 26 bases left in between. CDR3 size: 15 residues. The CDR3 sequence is CAWSPPGSYLGGQYF. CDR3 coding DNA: TGTGCCTGGTCTCCACCGGGATCCTATCTGGGCGGGCAGTACTTC.

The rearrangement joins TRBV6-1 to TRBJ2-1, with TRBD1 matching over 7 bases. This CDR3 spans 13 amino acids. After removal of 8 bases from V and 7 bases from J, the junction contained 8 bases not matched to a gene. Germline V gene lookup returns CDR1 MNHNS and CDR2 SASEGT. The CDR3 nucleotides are TGTGCCAGCTGGACAGGTAAGTCAAATGAGCAGTTCTTC. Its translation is CASWTGKSNEQFF.

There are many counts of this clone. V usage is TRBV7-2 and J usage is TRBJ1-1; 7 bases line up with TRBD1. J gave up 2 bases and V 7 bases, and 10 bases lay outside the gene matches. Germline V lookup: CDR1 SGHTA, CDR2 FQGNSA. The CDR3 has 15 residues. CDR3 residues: CASNPTRDSNTEAFF. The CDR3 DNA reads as TGTGCCAGCAACCCGACGCGGGACAGTAACACTGAAGCTTTCTTT.

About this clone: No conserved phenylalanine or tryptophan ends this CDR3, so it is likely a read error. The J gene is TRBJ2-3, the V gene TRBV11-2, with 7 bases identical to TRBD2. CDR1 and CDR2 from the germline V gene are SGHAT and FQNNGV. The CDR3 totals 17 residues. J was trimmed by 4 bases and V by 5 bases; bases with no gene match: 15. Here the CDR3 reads CASSPLRSGIGSDTQYL. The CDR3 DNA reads TGTGCCAGCAGCCCCTTAAGGAGCGGGATTGGATCAGATACGCAGTATCTT.

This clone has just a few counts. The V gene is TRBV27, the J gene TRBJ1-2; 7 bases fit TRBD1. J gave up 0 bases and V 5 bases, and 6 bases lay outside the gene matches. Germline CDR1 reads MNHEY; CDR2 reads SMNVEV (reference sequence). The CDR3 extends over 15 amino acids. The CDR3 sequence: CASSPAGTANYGYTF. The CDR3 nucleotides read TGTGCCAGCAGTCCTGCCGGGACAGCTAACTATGGCTACACCTTC.

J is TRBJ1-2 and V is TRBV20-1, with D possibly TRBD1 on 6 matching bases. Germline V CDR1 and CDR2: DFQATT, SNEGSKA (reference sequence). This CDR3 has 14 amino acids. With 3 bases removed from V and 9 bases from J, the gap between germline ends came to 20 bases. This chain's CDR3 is CSARSTGMGNCYTF. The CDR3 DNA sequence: TGCAGTGCTAGGAGTACAGGGATGGGAAATTGCTACACCTTC.

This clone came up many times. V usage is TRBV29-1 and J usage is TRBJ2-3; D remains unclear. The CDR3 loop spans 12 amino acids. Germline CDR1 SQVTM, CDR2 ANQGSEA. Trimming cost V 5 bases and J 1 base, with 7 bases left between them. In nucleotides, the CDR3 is TGCAGCGTTCACACAGGCACAGATACGCAGTATTTT. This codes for CSVHTGTDTQYF.